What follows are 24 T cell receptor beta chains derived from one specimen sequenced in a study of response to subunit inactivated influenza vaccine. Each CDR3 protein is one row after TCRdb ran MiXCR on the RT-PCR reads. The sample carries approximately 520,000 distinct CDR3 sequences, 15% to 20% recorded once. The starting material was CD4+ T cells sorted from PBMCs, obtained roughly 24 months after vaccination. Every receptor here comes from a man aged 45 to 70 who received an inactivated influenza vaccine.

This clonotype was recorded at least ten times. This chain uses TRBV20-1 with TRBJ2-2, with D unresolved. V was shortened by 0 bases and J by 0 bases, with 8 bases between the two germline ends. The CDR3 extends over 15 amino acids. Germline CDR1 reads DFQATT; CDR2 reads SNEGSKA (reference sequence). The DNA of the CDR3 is TGCAGTGCTAGAGACAGGCTGACGAACACCGGGGAGCTGTTTTTT. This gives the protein CSARDRLTNTGELFF.

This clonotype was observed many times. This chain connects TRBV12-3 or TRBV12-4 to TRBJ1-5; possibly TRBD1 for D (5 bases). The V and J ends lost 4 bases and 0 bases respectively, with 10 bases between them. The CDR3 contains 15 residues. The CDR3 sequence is CASSSGVYSNQPQHF. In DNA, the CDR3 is TGTGCCAGCAGTTCGGGGGTTTATAGCAATCAGCCCCAGCATTTT.

CDR3 in DNA: TGCAGTGCCACGATGCTCGGACGTCTCGAAAAACTGTTTTTT. It encodes CSATMLGRLEKLFF. This rearrangement joins TRBV20-1 to TRBJ1-4; D is uncertain. Per the germline V gene, CDR1 is DFQATT and CDR2 is SNEGSKA (reference sequence). The CDR3 extends over 14 amino acids. The V end lost 6 bases, the J end lost 8 bases, and 19 bases lay between the germline ends.

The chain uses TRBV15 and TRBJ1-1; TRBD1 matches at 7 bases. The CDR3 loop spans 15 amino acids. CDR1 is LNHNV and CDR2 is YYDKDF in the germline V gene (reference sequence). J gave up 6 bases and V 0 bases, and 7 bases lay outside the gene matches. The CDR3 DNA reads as TGTGCCACCAGCAGAGAAAGGGGGCGTTGGGCTGAAGCTTTCTTT. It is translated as CATSRERGRWAEAFF.

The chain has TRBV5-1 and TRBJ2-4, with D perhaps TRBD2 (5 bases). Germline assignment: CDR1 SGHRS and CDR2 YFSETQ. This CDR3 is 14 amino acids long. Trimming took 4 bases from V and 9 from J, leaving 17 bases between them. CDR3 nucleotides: TGCGCCAGCAGCCCGGGGAATGCCGCGGGCATTCAGTACTTC. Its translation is CASSPGNAAGIQYF.

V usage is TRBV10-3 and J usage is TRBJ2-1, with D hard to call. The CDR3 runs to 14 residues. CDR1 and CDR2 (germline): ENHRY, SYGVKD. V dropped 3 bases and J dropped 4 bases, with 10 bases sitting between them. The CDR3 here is CAISEGQTYNEQFF. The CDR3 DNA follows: TGTGCCATCAGTGAAGGCCAGACATACAATGAGCAGTTCTTC.

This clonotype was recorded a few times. Here the CDR3 reads CASSLGSPGTEAFF. In DNA, the CDR3 is TGCGCCAGCAGCCTGGGGTCACCTGGCACTGAAGCTTTCTTT. The rearrangement uses TRBV5-1 and TRBJ1-1; D call uncertain. Germline V gene data show CDR1 as SGHRS and CDR2 as YFSETQ. Trimming pared 4 bases from V and 4 bases from J, leaving 14 bases between. This CDR3 comprises 14 residues.

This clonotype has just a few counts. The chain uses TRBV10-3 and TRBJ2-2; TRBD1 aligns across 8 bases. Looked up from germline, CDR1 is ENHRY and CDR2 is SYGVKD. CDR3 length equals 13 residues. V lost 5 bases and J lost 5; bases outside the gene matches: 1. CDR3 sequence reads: CAISTGGTGELFF. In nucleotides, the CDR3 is TGTGCCATCAGTACAGGGGGAACCGGGGAGCTGTTTTTT.

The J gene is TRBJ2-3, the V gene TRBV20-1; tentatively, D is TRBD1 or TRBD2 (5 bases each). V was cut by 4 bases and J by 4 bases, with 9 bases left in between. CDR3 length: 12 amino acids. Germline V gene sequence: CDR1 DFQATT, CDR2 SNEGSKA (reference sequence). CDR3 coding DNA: TGCAGTGCTAAGACGGGGCCAGATACGCAGTATTTT. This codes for CSAKTGPDTQYF.

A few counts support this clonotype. The CDR3 DNA is TGCGCCAGCAGCCAAGAATGGACAGGGTTTGCTGAAGCTTTCTTT. It translates to CASSQEWTGFAEAFF. The chain is built from TRBV4-3 and TRBJ1-1; 8 nucleotides match TRBD1. J was trimmed by 6 bases and V by 0 bases; bases with no gene match: 6. The CDR3 totals 15 residues. In germline, CDR1 is LGHNA, CDR2 YSLEER.

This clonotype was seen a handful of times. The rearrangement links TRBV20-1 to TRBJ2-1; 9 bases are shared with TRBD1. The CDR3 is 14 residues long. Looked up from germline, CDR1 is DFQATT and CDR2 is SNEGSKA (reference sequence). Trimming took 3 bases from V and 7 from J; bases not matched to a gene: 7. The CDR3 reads CSASLTGGINEQFF. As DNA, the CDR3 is TGCAGTGCTAGCCTGACAGGGGGTATTAATGAGCAGTTCTTC.

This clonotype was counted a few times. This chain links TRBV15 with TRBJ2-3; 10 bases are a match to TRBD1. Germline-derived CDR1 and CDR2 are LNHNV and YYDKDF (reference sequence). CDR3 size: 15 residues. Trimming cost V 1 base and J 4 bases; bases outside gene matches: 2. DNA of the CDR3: TGTGCCACCAGCAGAGGACAGGGGGCGTCAGATACGCAGTATTTT. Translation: CATSRGQGASDTQYF.

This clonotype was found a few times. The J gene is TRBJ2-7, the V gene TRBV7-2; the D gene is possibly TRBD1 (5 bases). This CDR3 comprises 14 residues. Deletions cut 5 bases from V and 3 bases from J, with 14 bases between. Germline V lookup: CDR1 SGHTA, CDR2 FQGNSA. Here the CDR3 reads CASSPGPGNYEQYF. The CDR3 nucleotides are TGTGCCAGCAGCCCCGGTCCAGGGAACTACGAGCAGTACTTC.

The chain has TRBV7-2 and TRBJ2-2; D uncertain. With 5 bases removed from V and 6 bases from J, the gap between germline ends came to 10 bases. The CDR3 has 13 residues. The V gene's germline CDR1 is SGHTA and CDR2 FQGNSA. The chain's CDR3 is CASSTRTAGELFF. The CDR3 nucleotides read TGTGCCAGCAGCACACGCACTGCCGGGGAGCTGTTTTTT.

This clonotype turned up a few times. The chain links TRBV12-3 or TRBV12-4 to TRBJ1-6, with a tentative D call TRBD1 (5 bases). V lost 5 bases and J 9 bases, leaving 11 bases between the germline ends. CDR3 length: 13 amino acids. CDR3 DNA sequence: TGTGCCAGCAGTCGGGACTCCTTTTCACCCCTCCACTTT. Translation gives CASSRDSFSPLHF.

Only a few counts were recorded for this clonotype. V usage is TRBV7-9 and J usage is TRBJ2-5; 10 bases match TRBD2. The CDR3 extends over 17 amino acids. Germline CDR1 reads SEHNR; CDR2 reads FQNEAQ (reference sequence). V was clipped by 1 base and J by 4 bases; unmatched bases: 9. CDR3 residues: CASSLGSGRASAETQYF. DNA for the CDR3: TGTGCCAGCAGCTTAGGGAGCGGGAGGGCCTCGGCAGAGACCCAGTACTTC.

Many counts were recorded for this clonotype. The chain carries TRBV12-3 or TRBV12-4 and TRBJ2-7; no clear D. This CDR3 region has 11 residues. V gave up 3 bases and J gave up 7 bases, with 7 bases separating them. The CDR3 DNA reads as TGTGCCAGCAGTTTCGGAAGGGAGCAGTACTTC. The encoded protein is CASSFGREQYF.

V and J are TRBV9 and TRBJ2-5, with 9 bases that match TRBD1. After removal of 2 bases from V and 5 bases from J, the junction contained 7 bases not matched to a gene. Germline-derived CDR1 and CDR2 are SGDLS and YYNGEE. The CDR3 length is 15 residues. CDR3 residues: CASSVVGQGRETQYF. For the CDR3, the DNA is TGTGCCAGCAGCGTGGTTGGACAGGGGCGGGAGACCCAGTACTTC.

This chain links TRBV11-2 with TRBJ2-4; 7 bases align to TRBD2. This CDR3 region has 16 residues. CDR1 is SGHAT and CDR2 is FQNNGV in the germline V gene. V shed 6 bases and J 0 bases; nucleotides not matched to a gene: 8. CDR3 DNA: TGTGCCAGCAGGAATACTAGCGCCCTAGCCAAAAACATTCAGTACTTC. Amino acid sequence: CASRNTSALAKNIQYF.

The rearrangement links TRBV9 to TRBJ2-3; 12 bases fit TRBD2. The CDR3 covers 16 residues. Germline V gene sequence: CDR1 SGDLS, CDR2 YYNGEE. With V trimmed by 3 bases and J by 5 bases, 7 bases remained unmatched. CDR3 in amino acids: CASSGRLAGVGDTQYF. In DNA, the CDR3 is TGTGCCAGCAGCGGTCGACTAGCGGGAGTTGGAGATACGCAGTATTTT.

CDR3 amino acids: CSARLGAYEQYF. Written as DNA, the CDR3 is TGCAGTGCTAGGCTAGGTGCCTACGAGCAGTACTTC. The chain uses TRBV20-1 and TRBJ2-7; unclear D gene. This CDR3 comprises 12 residues. The V end was cut by 3 bases, the J end by 2 bases, with 8 bases between. Germline CDR1 DFQATT, CDR2 SNEGSKA (reference sequence).

The CDR3 loop is CNGLAGDGDTQYF. As DNA, the CDR3 is TGCAACGGACTAGCGGGAGATGGAGATACGCAGTATTTT. The chain links TRBV20-1 to TRBJ2-3, with 13 positions matching TRBD2. The CDR3 covers 13 residues. Germline assignment: CDR1 DFQATT and CDR2 SNEGSKA (reference sequence).

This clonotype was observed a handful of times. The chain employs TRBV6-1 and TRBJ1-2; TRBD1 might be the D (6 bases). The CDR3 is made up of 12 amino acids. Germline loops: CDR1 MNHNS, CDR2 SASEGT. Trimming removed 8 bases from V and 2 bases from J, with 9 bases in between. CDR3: CASGGGNYGYTF. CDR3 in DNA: TGTGCCAGCGGAGGGGGGAACTATGGCTACACCTTC.

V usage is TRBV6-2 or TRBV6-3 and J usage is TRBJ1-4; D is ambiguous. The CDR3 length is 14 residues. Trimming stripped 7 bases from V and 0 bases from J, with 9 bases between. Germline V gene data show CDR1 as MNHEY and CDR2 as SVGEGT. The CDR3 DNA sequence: TGTGCCAGCAAAAGCGCTGCAACTAATGAAAAACTGTTTTTT. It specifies CASKSAATNEKLFF.